A single sample gave rise to the 28 T cell receptor beta chains below, sequenced in a study of blood T cell repertoires in COVID-19. The method was immunoSEQ multiplex PCR; TCRdb's version includes in-frame clones alone and lacks a portion of them. The table records 200,000 to 300,000 clones, 83% of them present only once. Sequenced sample: peripheral blood. Source of these receptors: a human donor in a cohort sampled during active COVID-19.

This clone has a count of ten or more. The gene calls are TRBV4-2 and TRBJ2-5, with 8 positions matching TRBD1. The CDR3 extends over 16 amino acids. V gave up 0 bases and J gave up 7 bases; unmatched junction bases: 10. CDR1 and CDR2 (germline): LGHNA, YNFKEQ. The CDR3 protein is CASSQEGSQGASTQYF. In DNA form, the CDR3 reads TGTGCCAGCAGCCAAGAAGGCAGCCAGGGGGCATCGACCCAGTACTTC.

V and J are TRBV6-6 and TRBJ1-1; D may be TRBD1 (6 bases). Germline CDR1 reads MNHNY; CDR2 reads SVGAGI (reference sequence). Trimming removed 5 bases at V and 10 bases at J, with 14 bases between. This CDR3 has 12 residues. The CDR3 region has the DNA TGTGCCAGCAGTAATTACAGGGTTGGAGCTTTCTTT. Translating it yields CASSNYRVGAFF.

The V and J genes are TRBV5-1 and TRBJ2-7, with D perhaps matching TRBD1 (6 bases). The ends were cut back, 0 bases at V and 4 bases at J, with 11 bases in the middle. Per germline, CDR1 SGHRS and CDR2 YFSETQ. This CDR3 spans 14 amino acids. As DNA, the CDR3 is TGCGCCAGCAGCTTGGCTGGGGGCCCTTACGAGCAGTACTTC. Its translation: CASSLAGGPYEQYF.

The chain uses TRBV23-1 and TRBJ2-3; 8 positions agree with TRBD1. TRBV23-1 falls under the ORF class, with uncertain function. J lost 12 bases, V lost 4 bases, and 9 bases had no gene match. The CDR3 covers 13 residues. The DNA of the CDR3 is TGCGCCAGCAGTCGACAGGGGCACAGGATTCAGTATTTT. Translation: CASSRQGHRIQYF.

The chain is built from TRBV5-1 and TRBJ2-2; 7 positions agree with TRBD1. Per germline, CDR1 SGHRS and CDR2 YFSETQ. V trimming: 7 bases; J trimming: 4 bases; junction bases outside the gene matches: 7. CDR3 length: 14 amino acids. The CDR3 coding sequence is TGCGCCAGCGTATCTACAGGGGCCACCGGGGAGCTGTTTTTT. This encodes CASVSTGATGELFF.

V gene TRBV10-3 combines with J gene TRBJ2-1, with D perhaps TRBD2 (6 bases). Germline V gene data show CDR1 as ENHRY and CDR2 as SYGVKD. The CDR3 extends over 11 amino acids. Trimming left V 10 bases short and J 8 bases short, with 12 bases between. The DNA of the CDR3 is TGTGCCACAAGCGGGCCGGATGAGCAGTTCTTC. Translated, it gives CATSGPDEQFF.

The chain couples TRBV2 to TRBJ1-2; possible D gene TRBD1, 6 bases. V lost 4 bases to trimming and J lost 5 bases, with 8 bases between them. From germline, CDR1 is SNHLY and CDR2 FYNNEI. The CDR3 contains 12 residues. CDR3 nucleotide sequence: TGTGCCAGCAGTGGGACAGTTTATGGCTACACCTTC. It codes for CASSGTVYGYTF.

The J gene is TRBJ1-5, the V gene TRBV6-5; 7 bases map to TRBD1. This CDR3 comprises 15 residues. The V segment lost 2 bases and the J segment 6 bases; nucleotides outside the gene matches: 7. The germline gives CDR1 MNHEY, CDR2 SVGAGI. CDR3 sequence (DNA): TGTGCCAGCAGTTACCGCGCAGGGGGTGGTCAGCCCCAGCATTTT. Its translation is CASSYRAGGGQPQHF.

The chain couples TRBV19 to TRBJ2-1; 7 bases match TRBD1. Germline trimming cut 2 bases from V and 7 bases from J; bases unmatched to any gene: 14. The germline CDR1 and CDR2 sequences are LNHDA and SQIVND (reference sequence). This CDR3 region has 17 residues. CDR3 residues: CASSIKSGGRVLNEQFF. CDR3 nucleotides: TGTGCCAGTAGTATAAAATCAGGGGGTAGGGTTTTAAATGAGCAGTTCTTC.

The chain is built from TRBV5-1 and TRBJ2-2, with 9 bases aligning to TRBD1. Germline V gives CDR1 SGHRS, CDR2 YFSETQ. V was pared by 5 bases and J by 5 bases, with 4 bases of the junction left unmatched. The CDR3 totals 14 residues. Written as DNA, the CDR3 is TGCGCCAGCAGGGACAGGGGATTGACCGGGGAGCTGTTTTTT. It codes for CASRDRGLTGELFF.

The chain links TRBV30 to TRBJ1-2; D is perhaps TRBD1 (6 bases). V was shortened by 0 bases and J by 8 bases, with 13 bases between the two germline ends. Germline loops: CDR1 GTSNPN, CDR2 SVGIG (reference sequence). CDR3 length: 13 residues. The CDR3: CAWSVTRTAGYTF. CDR3 nucleotide sequence: TGTGCCTGGAGTGTAACGAGGACAGCCGGCTACACCTTC.

The DNA for the CDR3 is TGTGCCAGTAGACCCGGACAGGGGGCAGGCGGGGAGCTGTTTTTT. It yields the protein CASRPGQGAGGELFF. The V and J genes are TRBV19 and TRBJ2-2; 11 bases match TRBD1. Germline CDR1 reads LNHDA; CDR2 reads SQIVND (reference sequence). This CDR3 is built from 15 residues. V gave up 6 bases and J gave up 7 bases; unmatched junction bases: 7.

J is TRBJ1-1 and V is TRBV27; D unresolved. This CDR3 is 15 amino acids long. Deletions cut 2 bases from V and 2 bases from J, with 12 bases between. The germline gives CDR1 MNHEY, CDR2 SMNVEV (reference sequence). In DNA, the CDR3 is TGTGCCAGCAGTTTAAAGAGGGCCCATAACACTGAAGCTTTCTTT. As protein: CASSLKRAHNTEAFF.

The table lists this clone with a few counts. J is TRBJ2-2 and V is TRBV10-1, with D perhaps matching TRBD1 (5 bases). From germline, CDR1 is WNHNN and CDR2 SYGVQD (reference sequence). This CDR3 region has 15 residues. Trimming removed 1 base at V and 6 bases at J, with 12 bases between. CDR3 coding DNA: TGCGCCAGCAGTGAGTGGACAACCGCCCCCGGGGAGCTGTTTTTT. Protein sequence: CASSEWTTAPGELFF.

This chain uses TRBV5-4 with TRBJ1-1; the D gene is possibly TRBD1 (5 bases). CDR3 length: 14 residues. CDR1 and CDR2 (germline): SGHNT, YYREEE (reference sequence). V was trimmed by 2 bases and J by 4 bases, leaving 12 bases between them. CDR3 bases: TGTGCCAGCAGCTTTGGGACTTCTTCCACTGAAGCTTTCTTT. Translation: CASSFGTSSTEAFF.

The rearrangement joins TRBV12-3 or TRBV12-4 to TRBJ1-2; 7 bases align to TRBD1. CDR3 length equals 13 residues. J gave up 8 bases and V 5 bases, and 8 bases lay outside the gene matches. DNA of the CDR3: TGTGCCAGCAGTAGAGGGACAGACTTGGGCTACACCTTC. Encoded protein: CASSRGTDLGYTF.

This clone was seen a single time. The chain joins TRBV19 to TRBJ2-2; TRBD1 might be the D (7 bases). This CDR3 spans 14 amino acids. With 7 bases removed from V and 4 bases from J, the gap between germline ends came to 13 bases. CDR1 is LNHDA and CDR2 is SQIVND in the germline V gene (reference sequence). DNA of the CDR3: TGTGCCAGTATGTTGCAGGGGGGCACCGGGGAGCTGTTTTTT. Amino acids: CASMLQGGTGELFF.

The chain links TRBV7-6 to TRBJ2-1, with D tentatively TRBD2 (5 bases). The ends were cut back, 1 base at V and 0 bases at J, with 10 bases in the middle. The V gene's germline CDR1 is SGHVS and CDR2 FNYEAQ. There are 16 residues in the CDR3. CDR3 amino acids: CASSLGGQYSYNEQFF. CDR3 DNA: TGTGCCAGCAGCTTAGGAGGGCAGTACTCCTACAATGAGCAGTTCTTC.

V usage is TRBV3-1 (or the pseudogene TRBV3-2) and J usage is TRBJ1-1, with TRBD1 matching 9 bases. The germline gives CDR1 LGHDT, CDR2 YNNKEL (reference sequence). This CDR3 has 15 residues. Trimming removed 3 bases from V and 5 bases from J; junction bases left unmatched: 7. CDR3 coding DNA: TGTGCCAGCAGCCATGATTACAGGGGGCGAACTGAAGCTTTCTTT. Its protein is CASSHDYRGRTEAFF.

The chain has TRBV5-1 and TRBJ2-7; tentatively, D is TRBD1 (6 bases). The CDR3 sequence is 15 residues long. Per germline, CDR1 SGHRS and CDR2 YFSETQ. V was cut by 0 bases and J by 3 bases, with 13 bases left in between. CDR3 in amino acids: CASSLAGRGFYEQYF. CDR3 nucleotide sequence: TGCGCCAGCAGCTTGGCGGGCAGGGGATTCTACGAGCAGTACTTC.

The J gene is TRBJ2-2, the V gene TRBV16; D is perhaps TRBD1 (6 bases). V was cut by 0 bases and J by 2 bases, with 13 bases left in between. CDR1 is KGHSY and CDR2 is FQNENV in the germline V gene. The CDR3 runs to 17 residues. CDR3 residues: CASSQSGWGQNTGELFF. The DNA of the CDR3 is TGTGCCAGCAGCCAATCGGGATGGGGGCAAAACACCGGGGAGCTGTTTTTT.

The genes are TRBV5-4 and TRBJ2-5; TRBD2 might be the D (6 bases). Trimming took 7 bases from V and 0 from J, leaving 16 bases between them. The length of the CDR3 is 15 residues. CDR1 and CDR2 (germline): SGHNT, YYREEE (reference sequence). CDR3 residues: CASGADRRDQETQYF. CDR3 DNA sequence: TGTGCCAGCGGGGCGGACCGGAGGGACCAAGAGACCCAGTACTTC.

V and J are TRBV7-2 and TRBJ2-3; 8 bases line up with TRBD1. The CDR3 contains 14 residues. Germline CDR1 and CDR2: SGHTA and FQGNSA. V dropped 3 bases and J dropped 5; count of bases not matched to a gene: 4. In DNA, the CDR3 is TGTGCCAGCAGCTTGACAGGGGTGGGAGATACGCAGTATTTT. Its protein product is CASSLTGVGDTQYF.

The rearrangement links TRBV11-2 to TRBJ1-4; the D gene is possibly TRBD1 (5 bases). The ends were cut back, 3 bases at V and 0 bases at J, with 5 bases in the middle. The CDR3 spans 14 residues. Germline V gives CDR1 SGHAT, CDR2 FQNNGV. The CDR3 is CASSLGPTNEKLFF. The CDR3 nucleotides are TGTGCCAGCAGCTTGGGGCCAACTAATGAAAAACTGTTTTTT.

This chain links TRBV19 with TRBJ2-7, with D possibly matching TRBD2 (6 bases). The CDR3 is 13 residues long. Germline V gives CDR1 LNHDA, CDR2 SQIVND (reference sequence). Trimming pared 3 bases from V and 3 bases from J, leaving 9 bases between. CDR3 DNA: TGTGCCAGTAGTATCGGCGGGGACTACGAGCAGTACTTC. Its translation: CASSIGGDYEQYF.

This clone was seen a single time. The V and J genes are TRBV30 and TRBJ2-2; 7 bases are a match to TRBD2. Germline CDR1 and CDR2: GTSNPN and SVGIG (reference sequence). Trimming removed 4 bases from V and 6 bases from J; junction bases left unmatched: 5. This CDR3 region has 13 residues. The CDR3 reads CAWKAGRAGELFF. In DNA, the CDR3 is TGTGCCTGGAAAGCGGGGAGGGCCGGGGAGCTGTTTTTT.

The V call is TRBV30, the J call TRBJ2-1, with 9 bases lining up with TRBD2. V lost 3 bases to trimming and J lost 10 bases; unmatched junction nucleotides: 7. Per germline, CDR1 GTSNPN and CDR2 SVGIG (reference sequence). The CDR3 runs to 13 residues. The CDR3 region has the DNA TGTGCCTGGAGGCGGGGGGGGCACTGGGAGCAGTTCTTC. Its protein product is CAWRRGGHWEQFF.

A few counts support this clone. The chain uses TRBV27 and TRBJ2-7; D may be TRBD2 (6 bases). Trimming took off 5 bases at V and 3 bases at J, with 20 bases between the two ends. The CDR3 sequence is 16 residues long. Germline values: CDR1 MNHEY, CDR2 SMNVEV (reference sequence). This CDR3 is CASSHLGTGRLYEQYF. The CDR3 nucleotides read TGTGCCAGCAGTCACCTTGGGACCGGGAGACTCTACGAGCAGTACTTC.